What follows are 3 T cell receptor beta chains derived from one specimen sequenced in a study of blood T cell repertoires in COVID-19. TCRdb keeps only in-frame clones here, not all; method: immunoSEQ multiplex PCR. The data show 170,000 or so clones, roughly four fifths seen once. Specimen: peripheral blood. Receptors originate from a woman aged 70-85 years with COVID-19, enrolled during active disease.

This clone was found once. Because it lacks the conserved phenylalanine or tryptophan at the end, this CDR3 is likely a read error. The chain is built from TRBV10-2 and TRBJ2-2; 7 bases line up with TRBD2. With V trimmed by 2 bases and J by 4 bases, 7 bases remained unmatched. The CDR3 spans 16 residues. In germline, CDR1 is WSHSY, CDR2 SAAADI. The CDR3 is CASSEKWTRGTGELFS. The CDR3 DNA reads TGCGCCAGCAGTGAGAAATGGACTAGAGGCACCGGGGAGCTGTTTTCT.

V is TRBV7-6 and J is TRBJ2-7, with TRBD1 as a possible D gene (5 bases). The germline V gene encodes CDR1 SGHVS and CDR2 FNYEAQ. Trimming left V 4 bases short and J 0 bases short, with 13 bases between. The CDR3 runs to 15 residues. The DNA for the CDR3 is TGTGCCAGCAGCTCTCGACAGACGACCTCCTACGAGCAGTACTTC. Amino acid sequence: CASSSRQTTSYEQYF.

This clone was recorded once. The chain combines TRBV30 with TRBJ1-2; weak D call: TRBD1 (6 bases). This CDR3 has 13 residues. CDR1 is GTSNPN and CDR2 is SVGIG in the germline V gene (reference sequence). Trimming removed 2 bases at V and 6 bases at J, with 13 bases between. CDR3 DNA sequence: TGTGCCTGGAGTCGTCGGCAGGGGAATGGCTACACCTTC. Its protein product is CAWSRRQGNGYTF. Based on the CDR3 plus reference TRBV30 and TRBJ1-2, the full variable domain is SQTIHQWPATLVQPVGSPLSLECTVEGTSNPNLYWYRQAAGRGLQLLFYSVGIGQISSEVPQNLSASRPQDRQFILSSKKLLLSDSGFYLCAWSRRQGNGYTFGSGTRLTVV.